This T cell receptor (beta chain) was recovered during a study of cytomegalovirus exposure and HLA in healthy donors. Study information: The study placed around 85% of its approximately 360 genotyped donors in the Caucasian-associated ancestry cluster. Findings and limits, study-wide: Later analysis reportedly placed an Asian-associated ancestry cluster below the roughly 700-donor mean in N-insertions. For presence/absence analyses, sequencing depth was assumed to be roughly uniform across donors.

This clone was detected once. Its antigen is still unknown. Germline lookup yields CDR1 MDHEN and CDR2 SYDVKM. This CDR3 comprises 14 residues. The primer mix had 60 Vbeta and 13 Jbeta primers. Some clones are missing from TCRdb's copy, which holds only in-frame ones; the method was immunoSEQ multiplex PCR. The sample shows around 110,000 clones, 82% of them seen only once. The V call is TRBV28, the J call TRBJ2-5, with D possibly being TRBD1 (6 bases). Matching the DNA end better, TRBJ2-7 makes the J call doubtful. The source material was PBMCs. This TCR was recovered from a young man in good health and CMV-seropositive. This chain's CDR3 is CASSPPQGIYEQYF. The CDR3 coding sequence is TGTGCCAGCAGTCCGCCACAGGGTATCTACGAGCAGTACTTC.